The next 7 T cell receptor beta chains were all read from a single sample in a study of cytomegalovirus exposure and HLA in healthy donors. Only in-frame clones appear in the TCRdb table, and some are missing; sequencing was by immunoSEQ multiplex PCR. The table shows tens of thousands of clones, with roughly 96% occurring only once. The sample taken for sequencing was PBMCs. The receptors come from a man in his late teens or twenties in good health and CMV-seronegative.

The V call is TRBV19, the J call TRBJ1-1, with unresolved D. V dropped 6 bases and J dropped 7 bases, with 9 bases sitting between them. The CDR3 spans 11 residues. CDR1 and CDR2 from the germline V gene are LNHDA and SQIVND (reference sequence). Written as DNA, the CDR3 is TGTGCCAGTAGACAGCCGAATGAAGCTTTCTTT. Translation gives CASRQPNEAFF.

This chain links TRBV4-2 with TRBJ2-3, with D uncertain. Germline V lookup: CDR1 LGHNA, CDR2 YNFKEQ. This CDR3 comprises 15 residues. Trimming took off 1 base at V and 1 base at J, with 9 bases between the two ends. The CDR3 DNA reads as TGTGCCAGCAGCCAAGGTGGTCAGGGCACAGATACGCAGTATTTT. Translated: CASSQGGQGTDTQYF.

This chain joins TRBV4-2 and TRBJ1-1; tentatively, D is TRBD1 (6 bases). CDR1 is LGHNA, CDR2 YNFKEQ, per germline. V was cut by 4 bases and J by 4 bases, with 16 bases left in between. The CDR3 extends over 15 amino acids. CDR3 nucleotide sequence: TGTGCCAGCAGCCCTCTACAGGGAGGGGTCACTGAAGCTTTCTTT. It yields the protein CASSPLQGGVTEAFF.

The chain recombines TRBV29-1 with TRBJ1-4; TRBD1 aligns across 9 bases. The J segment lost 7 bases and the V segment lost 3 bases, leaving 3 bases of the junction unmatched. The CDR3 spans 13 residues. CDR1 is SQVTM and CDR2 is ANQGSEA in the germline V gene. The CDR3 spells CSVESDRGEKLFF. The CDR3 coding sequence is TGCAGCGTTGAGTCGGACAGGGGTGAAAAACTGTTTTTT. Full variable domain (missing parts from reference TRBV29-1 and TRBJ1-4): SAVISQKPSRDICQRGTSLTIQCQVDSQVTMMFWYRQQPGQSLTLIATANQGSEATYESGFVIDKFPISRPNLTFSTLTVSNMSPEDSSIYLCSVESDRGEKLFFGSGTQLSVL.

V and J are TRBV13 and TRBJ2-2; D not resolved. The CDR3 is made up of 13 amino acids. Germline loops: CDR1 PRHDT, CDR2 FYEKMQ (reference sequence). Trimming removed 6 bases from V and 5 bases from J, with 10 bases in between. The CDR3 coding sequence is TGTGCCAGCAGTAACCTAGGAACCGGGGAGCTGTTTTTT. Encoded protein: CASSNLGTGELFF.

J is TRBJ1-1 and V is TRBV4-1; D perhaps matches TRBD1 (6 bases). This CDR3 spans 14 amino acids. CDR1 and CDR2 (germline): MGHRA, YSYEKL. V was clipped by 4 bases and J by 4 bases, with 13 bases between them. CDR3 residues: CASSPVGQSTEAFF. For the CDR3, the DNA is TGCGCCAGCAGCCCAGTAGGACAGAGCACTGAAGCTTTCTTT.

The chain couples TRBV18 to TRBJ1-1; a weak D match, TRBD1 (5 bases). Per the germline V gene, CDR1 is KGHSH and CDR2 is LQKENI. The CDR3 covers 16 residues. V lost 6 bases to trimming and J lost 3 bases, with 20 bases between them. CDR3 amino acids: CASSLQGRVPYTEAFF. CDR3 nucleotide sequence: TGTGCCAGCTCCCTCCAGGGCAGGGTTCCGTACACTGAAGCTTTCTTT. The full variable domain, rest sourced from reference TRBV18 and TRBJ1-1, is NAGVMQNPRHLVRRRGQEARLRCSPMKGHSHVYWYRQLPEEGLKFMVYLQKENIIDESGMPKERFSAEFPKEGPSILRIQQVVRGDSAAYFCASSLQGRVPYTEAFFGQGTRLTVV.